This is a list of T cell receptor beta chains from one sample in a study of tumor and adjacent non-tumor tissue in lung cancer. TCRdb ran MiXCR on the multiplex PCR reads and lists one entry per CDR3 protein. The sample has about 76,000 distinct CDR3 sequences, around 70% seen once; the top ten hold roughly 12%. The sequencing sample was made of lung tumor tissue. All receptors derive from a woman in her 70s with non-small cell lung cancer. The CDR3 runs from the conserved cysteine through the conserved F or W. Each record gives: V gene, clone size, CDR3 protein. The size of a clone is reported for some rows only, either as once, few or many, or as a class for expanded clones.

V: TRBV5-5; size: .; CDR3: CASSFKDRHETQYF
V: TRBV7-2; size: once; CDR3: CASSLESCNEQFF
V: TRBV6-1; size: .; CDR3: CASSEYVQGRSWGQYF
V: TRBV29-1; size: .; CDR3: CSVDSGSGGNVQYF
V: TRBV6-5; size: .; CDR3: CASRRSGWNTEAFF
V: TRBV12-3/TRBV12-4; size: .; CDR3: CASSQPTRTSAEQYF
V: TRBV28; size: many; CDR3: CASSLWVRASLAGGGHEQYF
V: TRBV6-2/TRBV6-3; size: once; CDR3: CASTIRSRVTEQYF
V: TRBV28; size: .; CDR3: CARSSIRARRTDTQYF
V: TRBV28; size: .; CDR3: CASIRSNQPQYF
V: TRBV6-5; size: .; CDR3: CARSYSATSGKGQFF
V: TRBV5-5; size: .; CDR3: CASSWIETQYF